Only a few counts were recorded for the clone carrying this T cell receptor (beta chain). Its antigen remains unidentified. A read error is likely, as this CDR3 ends without the conserved phenylalanine or tryptophan. No DNA is shown, since the ends of the CDR3 on it are uncertain; the CDR3 is the one TCRdb lists. The template for TCR beta VDJ and CDR3 sequence profiling was genomic DNA. TCRdb reanalysed the reads using MiXCR and keeps one entry per CDR3 protein. The data hold approximately 250,000 distinct CDR3 sequences, with roughly 82% observed a single time. The data were taken from a study of CD8+CD57+ T cells in acquired aplastic anemia. The CDR3 is 15 residues long, ends included. Germline V gene data show CDR1 as SNHLY and CDR2 as FYNNEI. General observations from the study: Found in both controls and patients were fewer than 35 CD8+ CDR3 sequences.

Individuals selected for sequencing had exhibited CD8+CD57+ cell expansion on flow cytometry. Severe acquired aplastic anemia was the diagnosis recorded for all patients. Blood samples were obtained from patients who had received no prior therapy. Sequenced input: sorted CD4+, CD8+, or CD8+CD57+ T cells (not recorded which) from PBMCs. The V call is TRBV2, the J call TRBJ1-1; TRBD1, as called in the table, went unchecked against the DNA. This sequence originates from a human donor with aplastic anemia. The chain's CDR3 is CASGDGGTDTQDFCP.